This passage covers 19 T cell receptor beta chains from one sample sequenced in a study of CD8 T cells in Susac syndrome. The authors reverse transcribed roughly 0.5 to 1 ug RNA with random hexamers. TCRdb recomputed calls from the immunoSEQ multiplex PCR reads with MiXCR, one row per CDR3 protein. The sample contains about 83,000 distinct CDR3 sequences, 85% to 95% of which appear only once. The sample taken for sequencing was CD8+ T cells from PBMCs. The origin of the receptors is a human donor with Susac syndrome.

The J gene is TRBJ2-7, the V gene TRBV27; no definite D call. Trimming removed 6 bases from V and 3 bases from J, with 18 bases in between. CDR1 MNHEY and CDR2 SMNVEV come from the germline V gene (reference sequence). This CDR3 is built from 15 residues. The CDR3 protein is CASRSPEFPSYEQYF. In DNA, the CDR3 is TGTGCCAGCAGATCCCCAGAGTTCCCCAGCTACGAGCAGTACTTC.

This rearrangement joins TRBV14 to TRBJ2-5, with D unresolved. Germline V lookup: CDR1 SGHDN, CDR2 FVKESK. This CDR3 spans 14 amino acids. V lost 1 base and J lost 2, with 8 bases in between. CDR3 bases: TGTGCCAGCAGCCAAGTCACAGCACAAGAGACCCAGTACTTC. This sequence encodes CASSQVTAQETQYF. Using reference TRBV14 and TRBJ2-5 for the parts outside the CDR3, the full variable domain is EAGVTQFPSHSVIEKGQTVTLRCDPISGHDNLYWYRRVMGKEIKFLLHFVKESKQDESGMPNNRFLAERTGGTYSTLKVQPAELEDSGVYFCASSQVTAQETQYFGPGTRLLVL.

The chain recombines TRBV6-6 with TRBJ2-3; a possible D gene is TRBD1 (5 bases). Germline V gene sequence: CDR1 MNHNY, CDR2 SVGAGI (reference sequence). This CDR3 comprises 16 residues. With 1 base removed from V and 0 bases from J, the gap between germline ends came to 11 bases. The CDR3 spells CASSYWGQSSTDTQYF. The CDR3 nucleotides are TGTGCCAGCAGTTACTGGGGCCAATCTAGCACAGATACGCAGTATTTT.

CDR3 sequence: CASSVGTGLDKNIQYF. The CDR3 nucleotides are TGTGCCAGCAGCGTAGGGACAGGACTTGACAAAAACATTCAGTACTTC. V gene TRBV27 combines with J gene TRBJ2-4; the match to TRBD1 covers 8 bases. With 6 bases clipped from V and 3 bases from J, the junction kept 10 bases outside the gene matches. CDR1 and CDR2 (germline): MNHEY, SMNVEV (reference sequence). The CDR3 spans 16 residues.

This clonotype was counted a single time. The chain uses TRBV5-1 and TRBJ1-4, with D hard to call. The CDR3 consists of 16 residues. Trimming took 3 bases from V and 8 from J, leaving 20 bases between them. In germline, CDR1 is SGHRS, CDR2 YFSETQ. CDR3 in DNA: TGCGCCAGCAGCTCTGACTCTCCCGAGGGCGGCGAAAAACTGTTTTTT. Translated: CASSSDSPEGGEKLFF.

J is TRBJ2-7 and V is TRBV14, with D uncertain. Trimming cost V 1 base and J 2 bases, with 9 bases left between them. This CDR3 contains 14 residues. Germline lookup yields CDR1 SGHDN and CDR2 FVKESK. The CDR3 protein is CASSQGERTYEQYF. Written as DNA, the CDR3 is TGTGCCAGCAGCCAAGGCGAGAGAACCTACGAGCAGTACTTC.

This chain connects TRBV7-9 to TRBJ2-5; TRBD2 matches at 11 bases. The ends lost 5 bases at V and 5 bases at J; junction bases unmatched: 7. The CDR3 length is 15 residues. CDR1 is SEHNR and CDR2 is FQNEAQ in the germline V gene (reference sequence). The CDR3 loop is CASSPTSGSWETQYF. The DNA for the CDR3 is TGTGCCAGCAGCCCCACTAGCGGGAGCTGGGAGACCCAGTACTTC.

The CDR3: CASSTSGRKKDTQYF. The CDR3 nucleotides are TGTGCCAGCAGCACCAGCGGGAGAAAGAAAGATACGCAGTATTTT. The chain combines TRBV6-5 with TRBJ2-3; 8 nucleotides agree with TRBD2. From germline, CDR1 is MNHEY and CDR2 SVGAGI. J gave up 5 bases and V 6 bases, and 10 bases lay outside the gene matches. The CDR3 spans 15 residues.

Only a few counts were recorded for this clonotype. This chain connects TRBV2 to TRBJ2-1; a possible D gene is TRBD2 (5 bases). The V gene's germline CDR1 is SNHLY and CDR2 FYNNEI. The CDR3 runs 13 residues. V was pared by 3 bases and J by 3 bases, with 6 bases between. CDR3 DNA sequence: TGTGCCAGCAGTGACGGAGGCTACAATGAGCAGTTCTTC. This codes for CASSDGGYNEQFF.

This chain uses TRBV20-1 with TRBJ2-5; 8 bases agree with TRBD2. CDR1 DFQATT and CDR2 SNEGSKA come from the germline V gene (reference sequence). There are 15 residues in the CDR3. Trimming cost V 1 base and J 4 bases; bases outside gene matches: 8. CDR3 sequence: CSARGDSGIGETQYF. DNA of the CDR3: TGCAGTGCTAGAGGGGATAGCGGGATTGGAGAGACCCAGTACTTC.

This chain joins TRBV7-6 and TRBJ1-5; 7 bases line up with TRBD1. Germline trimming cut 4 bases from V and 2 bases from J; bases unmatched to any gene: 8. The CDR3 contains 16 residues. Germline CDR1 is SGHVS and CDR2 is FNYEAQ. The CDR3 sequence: CASSYPEGARNQPQHF. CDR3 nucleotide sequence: TGTGCCAGCAGCTATCCAGAGGGGGCTCGCAATCAGCCCCAGCATTTT.

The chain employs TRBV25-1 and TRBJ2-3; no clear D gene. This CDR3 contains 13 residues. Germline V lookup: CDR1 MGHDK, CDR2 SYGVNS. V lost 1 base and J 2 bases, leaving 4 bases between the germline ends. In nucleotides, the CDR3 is TGTGCCAGCAGTGAATCCCACACAGATACGCAGTATTTT. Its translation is CASSESHTDTQYF.

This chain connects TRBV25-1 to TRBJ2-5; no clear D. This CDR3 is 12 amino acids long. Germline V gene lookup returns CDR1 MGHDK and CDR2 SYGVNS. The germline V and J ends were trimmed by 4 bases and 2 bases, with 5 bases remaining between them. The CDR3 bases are TGTGCCAGCAGTGGCCTTCAAGAGACCCAGTACTTC. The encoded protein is CASSGLQETQYF.

The CDR3 sequence is CSVEVSGGPEQYF. The CDR3 DNA sequence: TGCAGCGTTGAAGTCTCGGGGGGCCCCGAGCAGTACTTC. The chain has TRBV29-1 and TRBJ2-7, with D possibly TRBD2 on 7 matching bases. The CDR3 totals 13 residues. Germline CDR1 reads SQVTM; CDR2 reads ANQGSEA. V dropped 1 base and J dropped 6 bases, with 13 bases sitting between them.

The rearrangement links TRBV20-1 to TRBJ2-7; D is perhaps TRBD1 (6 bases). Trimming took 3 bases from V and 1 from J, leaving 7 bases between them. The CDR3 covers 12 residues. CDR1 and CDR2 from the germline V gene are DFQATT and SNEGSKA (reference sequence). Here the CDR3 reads CSASTGSYEQYF. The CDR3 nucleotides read TGCAGTGCTAGCACAGGGTCCTACGAGCAGTACTTC.

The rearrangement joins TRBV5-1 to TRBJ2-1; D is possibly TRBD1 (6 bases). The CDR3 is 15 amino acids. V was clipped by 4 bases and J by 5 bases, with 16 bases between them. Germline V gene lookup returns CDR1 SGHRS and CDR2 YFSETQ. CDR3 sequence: CASSPGQRTHNEQFF. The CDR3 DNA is TGCGCCAGCAGCCCAGGACAGCGGACCCACAATGAGCAGTTCTTC.

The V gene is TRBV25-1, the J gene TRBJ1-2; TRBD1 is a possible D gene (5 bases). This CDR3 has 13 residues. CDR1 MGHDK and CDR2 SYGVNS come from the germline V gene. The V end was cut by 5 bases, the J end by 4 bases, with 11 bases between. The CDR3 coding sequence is TGTGCCAGCAGTCTGGGGACGCTCTATGGCTACACCTTC. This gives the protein CASSLGTLYGYTF.

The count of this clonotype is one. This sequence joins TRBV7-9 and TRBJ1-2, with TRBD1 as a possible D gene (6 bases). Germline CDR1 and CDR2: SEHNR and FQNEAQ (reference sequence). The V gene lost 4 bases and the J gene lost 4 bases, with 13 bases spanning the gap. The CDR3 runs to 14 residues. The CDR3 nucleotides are TGTGCCAGCAGCTCAACCGGGACACCCTATGGCTACACCTTC. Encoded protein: CASSSTGTPYGYTF. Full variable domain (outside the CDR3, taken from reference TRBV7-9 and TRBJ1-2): DTGVSQNPRHKITKRGQNVTFRCDPISEHNRLYWYRQTLGQGPEFLTYFQNEAQLEKSRLLSDRFSAERPKGSFSTLEIQRTEQGDSAMYLCASSSTGTPYGYTFGSGTRLTVV.

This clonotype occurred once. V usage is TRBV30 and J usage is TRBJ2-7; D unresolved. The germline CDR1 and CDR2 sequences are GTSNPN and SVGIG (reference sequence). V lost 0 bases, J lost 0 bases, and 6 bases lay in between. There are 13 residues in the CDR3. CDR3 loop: CAWSVGYSYEQYF. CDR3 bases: TGTGCCTGGAGTGTGGGGTACTCCTACGAGCAGTACTTC.